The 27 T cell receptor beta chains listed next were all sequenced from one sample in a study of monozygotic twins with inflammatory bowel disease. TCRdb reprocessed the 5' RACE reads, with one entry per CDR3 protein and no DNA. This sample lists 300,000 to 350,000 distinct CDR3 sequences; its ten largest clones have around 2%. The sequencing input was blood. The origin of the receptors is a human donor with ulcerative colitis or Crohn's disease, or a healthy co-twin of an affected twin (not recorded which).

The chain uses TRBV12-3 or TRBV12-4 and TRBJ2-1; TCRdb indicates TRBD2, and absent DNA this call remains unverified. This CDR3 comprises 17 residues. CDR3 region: CASSDLTGTSGRNEQFF.

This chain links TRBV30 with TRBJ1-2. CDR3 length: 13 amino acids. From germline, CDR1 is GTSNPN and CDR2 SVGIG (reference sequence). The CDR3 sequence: CAWSVPDRGGYTF.

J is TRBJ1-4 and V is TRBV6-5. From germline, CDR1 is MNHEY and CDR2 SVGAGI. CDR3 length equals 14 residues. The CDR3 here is CASSYDATNEKLFF.

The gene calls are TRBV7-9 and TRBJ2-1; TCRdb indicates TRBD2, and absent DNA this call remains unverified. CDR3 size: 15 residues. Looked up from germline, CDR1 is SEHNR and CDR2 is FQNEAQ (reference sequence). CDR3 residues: CASSQIPAVYNEQFF. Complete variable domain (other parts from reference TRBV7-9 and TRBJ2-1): DTGVSQNPRHKITKRGQNVTFRCDPISEHNRLYWYRQTLGQGPEFLTYFQNEAQLEKSRLLSDRFSAERPKGSFSTLEIQRTEQGDSAMYLCASSQIPAVYNEQFFGPGTRLTVL.

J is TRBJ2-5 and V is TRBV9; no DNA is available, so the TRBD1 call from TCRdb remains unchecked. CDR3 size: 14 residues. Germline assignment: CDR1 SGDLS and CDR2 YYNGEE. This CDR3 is CASSVGGTQETQYF.

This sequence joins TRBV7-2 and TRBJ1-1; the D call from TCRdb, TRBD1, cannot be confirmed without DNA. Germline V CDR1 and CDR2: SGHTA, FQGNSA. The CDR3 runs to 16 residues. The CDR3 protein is CASSFTGLRLNTEAFF.

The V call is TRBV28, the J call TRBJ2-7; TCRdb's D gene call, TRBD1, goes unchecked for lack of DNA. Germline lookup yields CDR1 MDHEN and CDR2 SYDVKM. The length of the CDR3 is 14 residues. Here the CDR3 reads CASSLDPSGTRLYF.

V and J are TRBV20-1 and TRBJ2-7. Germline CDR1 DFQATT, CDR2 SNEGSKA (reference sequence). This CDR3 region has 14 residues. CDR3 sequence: CSAAKPLGSYEQYF.

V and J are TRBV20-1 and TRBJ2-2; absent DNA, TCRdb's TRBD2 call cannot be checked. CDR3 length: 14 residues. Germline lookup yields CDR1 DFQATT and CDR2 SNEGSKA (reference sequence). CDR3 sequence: CSASSGPNTGELFF.

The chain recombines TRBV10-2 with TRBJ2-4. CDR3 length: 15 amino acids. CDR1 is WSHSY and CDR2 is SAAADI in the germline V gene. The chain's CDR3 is CASRDFGVAKNIQYF.

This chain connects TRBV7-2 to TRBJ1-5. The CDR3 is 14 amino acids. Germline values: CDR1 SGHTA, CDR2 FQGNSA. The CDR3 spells CASSSGISNQPQHF.

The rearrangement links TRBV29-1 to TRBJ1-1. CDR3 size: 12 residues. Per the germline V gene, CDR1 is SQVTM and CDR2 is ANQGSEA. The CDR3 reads CSVLPYNGEAFF.

CDR3 residues: CASTERGAGELFF. The chain carries TRBV3-1 and TRBJ2-2; with no DNA, the TCRdb D assignment of TRBD1 cannot be verified. This CDR3 is 13 amino acids long. Germline assignment: CDR1 LGHDT and CDR2 YNNKEL (reference sequence).

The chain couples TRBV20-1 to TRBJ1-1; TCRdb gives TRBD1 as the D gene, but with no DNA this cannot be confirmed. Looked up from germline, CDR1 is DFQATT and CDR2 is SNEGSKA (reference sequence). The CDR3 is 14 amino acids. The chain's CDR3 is CSARDLSGRIEAFF.

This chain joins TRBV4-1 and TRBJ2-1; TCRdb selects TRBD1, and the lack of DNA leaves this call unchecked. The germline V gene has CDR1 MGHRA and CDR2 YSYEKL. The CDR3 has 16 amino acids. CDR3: CASAMPRAAIYNEQFF.

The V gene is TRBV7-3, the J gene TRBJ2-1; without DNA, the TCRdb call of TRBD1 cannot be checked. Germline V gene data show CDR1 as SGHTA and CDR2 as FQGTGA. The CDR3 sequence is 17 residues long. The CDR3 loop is CASSLRPTGGPYNEQFF. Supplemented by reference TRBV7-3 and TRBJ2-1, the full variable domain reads GAGVSQTPSNKVTEKGKYVELRCDPISGHTALYWYRQSLGQGPEFLIYFQGTGAADDSGLPNDRFFAVRPEGSVSTLKIQRTERGDSAVYLCASSLRPTGGPYNEQFFGPGTRLTVL.

The CDR3 protein is CASSGRTWDTQYF. The V gene is TRBV4-3, the J gene TRBJ2-3; TCRdb picks TRBD1, but there is no DNA to check that call. Germline V CDR1 and CDR2: LGHNA, YSLEER. The CDR3 runs to 13 residues.

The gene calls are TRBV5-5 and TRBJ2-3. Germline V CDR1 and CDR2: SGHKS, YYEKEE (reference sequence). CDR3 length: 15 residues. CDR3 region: CASSGTGSRGDTQYF.

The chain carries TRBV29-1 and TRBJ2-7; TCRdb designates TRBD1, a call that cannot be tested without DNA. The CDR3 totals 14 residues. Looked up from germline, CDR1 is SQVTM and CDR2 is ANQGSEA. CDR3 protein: CSVESRGQDYEQYF.

The CDR3 here is CSATKDRGSGYTF. This chain connects TRBV20-1 to TRBJ1-2; the TCRdb D gene call, TRBD1, has no DNA to confirm it. Germline assignment: CDR1 DFQATT and CDR2 SNEGSKA (reference sequence). There are 13 residues in the CDR3.

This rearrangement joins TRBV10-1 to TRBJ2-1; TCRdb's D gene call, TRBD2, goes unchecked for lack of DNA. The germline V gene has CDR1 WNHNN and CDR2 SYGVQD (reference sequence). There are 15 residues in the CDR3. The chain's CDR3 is CASSESQRERVEQFF.

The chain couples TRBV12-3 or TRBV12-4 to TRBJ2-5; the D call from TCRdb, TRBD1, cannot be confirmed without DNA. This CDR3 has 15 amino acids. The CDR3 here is CATSLNLRGLETQYF.

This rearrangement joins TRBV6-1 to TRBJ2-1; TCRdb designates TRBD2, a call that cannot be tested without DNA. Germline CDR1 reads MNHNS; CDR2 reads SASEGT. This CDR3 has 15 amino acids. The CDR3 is CASRDSGRAPNEQFF.

CDR3 loop: CASSLGVDRPSTDTQYF. The V call is TRBV5-1, the J call TRBJ2-3; checking the TCRdb D call of TRBD1 is not possible without DNA. The CDR3 covers 17 residues. The V gene's germline CDR1 is SGHRS and CDR2 YFSETQ.

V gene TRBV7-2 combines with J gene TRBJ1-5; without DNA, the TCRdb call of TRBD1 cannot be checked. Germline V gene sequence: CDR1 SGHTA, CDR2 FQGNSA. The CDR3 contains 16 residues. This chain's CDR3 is CASSLAGDAGNQPQHF. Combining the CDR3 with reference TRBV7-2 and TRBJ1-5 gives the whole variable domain GAGVSQSPSNKVTEKGKDVELRCDPISGHTALYWYRQSLGQGLEFLIYFQGNSAPDKSGLPSDRFSAERTGGSVSTLTIQRTQQEDSAVYLCASSLAGDAGNQPQHFGDGTRLSIL.

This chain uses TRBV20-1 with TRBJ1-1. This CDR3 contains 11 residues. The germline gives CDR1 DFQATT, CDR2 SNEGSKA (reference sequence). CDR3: CSARAGPEAFF.

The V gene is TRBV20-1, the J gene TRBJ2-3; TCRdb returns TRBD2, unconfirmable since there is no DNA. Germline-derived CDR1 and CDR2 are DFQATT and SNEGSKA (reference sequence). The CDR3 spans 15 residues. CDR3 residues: CSAESGGETLRTQYF.